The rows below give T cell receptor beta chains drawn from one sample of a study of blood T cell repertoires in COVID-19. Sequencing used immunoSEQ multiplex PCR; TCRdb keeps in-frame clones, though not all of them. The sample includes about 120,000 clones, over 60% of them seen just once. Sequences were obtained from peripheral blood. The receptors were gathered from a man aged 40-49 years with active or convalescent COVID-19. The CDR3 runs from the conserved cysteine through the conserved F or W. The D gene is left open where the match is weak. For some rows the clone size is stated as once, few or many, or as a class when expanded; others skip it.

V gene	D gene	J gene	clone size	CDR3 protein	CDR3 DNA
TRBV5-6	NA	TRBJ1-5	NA	CASSFNNQPQHF	TGTGCCAGCAGCTTCAACAATCAGCCCCAGCATTTT
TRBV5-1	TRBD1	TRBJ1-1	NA	CASSPRIKDRGLNTEAFF	TGCGCCAGCAGCCCCCGTATTAAAGACAGGGGGTTGAACACTGAAGCTTTCTTT
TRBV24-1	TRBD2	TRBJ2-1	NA	CATSPAGVLRVAYNEQFF	TGTGCCACCTCTCCCGCGGGAGTCTTAAGGGTGGCCTACAATGAGCAGTTCTTC
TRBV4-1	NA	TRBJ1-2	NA	CASSPTRSGVNGYTF	TGCGCCAGCAGCCCCACCAGAAGCGGGGTGAATGGCTACACCTTC
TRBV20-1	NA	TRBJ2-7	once	CSAMTFREQYF	TGCAGTGCGATGACATTCAGGGAGCAGTACTTC
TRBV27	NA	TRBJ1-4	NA	CASSIRGSANEKLFF	TGTGCCAGCTCAATCCGGGGGAGCGCTAATGAAAAACTGTTTTTT
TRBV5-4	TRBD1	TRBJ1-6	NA	CASSQPTGSNSPLHF	TGTGCCAGCAGCCAACCGACAGGGTCCAATTCACCCCTCCACTTT
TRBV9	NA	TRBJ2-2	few	CASSDLRQGNTGELFF	TGTGCCAGCAGCGACCTTCGCCAGGGGAACACCGGGGAGCTGTTTTTT
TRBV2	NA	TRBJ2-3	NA	CASSEPFGITDTQYF	TGTGCCAGCAGTGAGCCTTTCGGGATCACAGATACGCAGTATTTT
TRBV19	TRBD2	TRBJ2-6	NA	CASSISGSVAGGYSGANVLTF	TGTGCCAGTAGTATTTCGGGTTCGGTAGCGGGAGGATACTCTGGGGCCAACGTCCTGACTTTC
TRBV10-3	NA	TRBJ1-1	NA	CAINGGPGHQNTEAFF	TGTGCTATCAATGGGGGACCGGGACACCAAAACACTGAAGCTTTCTTT
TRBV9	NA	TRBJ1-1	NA	CASSVGQGLNTEAFF	TGTGCCAGCAGCGTAGGTCAGGGGTTGAACACTGAAGCTTTCTTT
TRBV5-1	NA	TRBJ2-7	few	CASKTASEQYF	TGCGCCAGCAAAACCGCCAGCGAGCAGTACTTC
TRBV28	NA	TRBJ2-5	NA	CASSFQGQETQYF	TGTGCCAGCAGTTTTCAGGGCCAGGAGACCCAGTACTTC
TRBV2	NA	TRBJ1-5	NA	CASRENYSNQPQHF	TGTGCCAGCAGGGAAAATTATAGCAATCAGCCCCAGCATTTT
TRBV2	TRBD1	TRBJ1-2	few	CASSAGGVGYTF	TGTGCCAGCAGTGCAGGGGGAGTTGGCTACACCTTC
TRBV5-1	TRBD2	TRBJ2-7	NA	CASRPTSVYEQYF	TGCGCCAGCAGACCGACTAGCGTGTACGAGCAGTACTTC
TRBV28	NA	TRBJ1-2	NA	CASLSSVYGYTF	TGTGCCAGCTTGTCGTCGGTATATGGCTACACCTTC
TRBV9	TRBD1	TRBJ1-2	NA	CASSVSWGPYGDRGRYTF	TGTGCCAGCAGCGTAAGCTGGGGGCCCTACGGGGACAGGGGTCGTTACACCTTC
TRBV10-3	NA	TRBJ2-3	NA	CAISESTAAQADTQYF	TGTGCCATCAGTGAGTCGACGGCTGCTCAGGCAGATACGCAGTATTTT
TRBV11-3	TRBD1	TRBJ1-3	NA	CASSPRQGTPGNTIYF	TGTGCCAGCAGCCCCAGACAGGGCACTCCTGGAAACACCATATATTTT
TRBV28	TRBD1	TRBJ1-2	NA	CASSLLTGGRYGYTF	TGTGCCAGCAGTTTACTGACAGGGGGACGGTATGGCTACACCTTC
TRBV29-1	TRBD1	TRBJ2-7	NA	CSVGQGYYEQYF	TGCAGCGTTGGACAGGGCTACTACGAGCAGTACTTC
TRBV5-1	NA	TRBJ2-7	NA	CASSSAGTAYEQYF	TGCGCCAGCAGCTCGGCGGGTACCGCCTACGAGCAGTACTTC
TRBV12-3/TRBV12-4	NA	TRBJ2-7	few	CASSPRGGEQYF	TGTGCCAGCAGCCCGAGGGGGGGCGAGCAGTACTTC
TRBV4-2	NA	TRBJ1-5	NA	CASSQRGQPSNQPQHF	TGTGCCAGCAGCCAAAGAGGCCAGCCGAGCAATCAGCCCCAGCATTTT
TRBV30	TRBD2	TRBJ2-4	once	CAWSRGGKAKNIQYF	TGTGCCTGGAGTAGGGGAGGGAAAGCCAAAAACATTCAGTACTTC
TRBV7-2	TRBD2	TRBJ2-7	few	CASSLEGTSGSYEQYF	TGTGCCAGCAGCTTAGAAGGGACTAGCGGTTCCTACGAGCAGTACTTC
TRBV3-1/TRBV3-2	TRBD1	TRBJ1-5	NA	CASSQMSRQGEGQPQHF	TGTGCCAGCAGCCAAATGTCCCGACAGGGTGAAGGGCAGCCCCAGCATTTT
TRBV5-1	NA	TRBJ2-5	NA	CASSARGWEETQYF	TGCGCCAGCAGCGCTCGGGGGTGGGAAGAGACCCAGTACTTC
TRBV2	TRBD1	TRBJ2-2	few	CASQYRGGGELFF	TGTGCCAGCCAGTACAGGGGTGGCGGGGAGCTGTTTTTT
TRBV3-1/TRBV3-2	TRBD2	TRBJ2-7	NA	CASSQERGGRADEQYF	TGTGCCAGCAGCCAAGAGAGGGGCGGGAGGGCCGACGAGCAGTACTTC
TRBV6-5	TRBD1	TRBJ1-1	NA	CASSSIKGDRHAFF	TGTGCCAGCAGTTCCATAAAAGGGGACAGGCACGCTTTCTTT
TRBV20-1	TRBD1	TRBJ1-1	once	CSASKQGSDTEAFF	TGCAGTGCTAGTAAACAGGGGTCGGACACTGAAGCTTTCTTT
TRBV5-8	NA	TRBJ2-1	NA	CASSLKSRNEQFF	TGTGCCAGCAGCTTGAAGAGCAGGAATGAGCAGTTCTTC
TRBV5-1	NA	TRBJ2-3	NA	CASSLAGAGGPGTDTQYF	TGCGCCAGCAGCTTGGCCGGCGCCGGAGGGCCGGGCACAGATACGCAGTATTTT
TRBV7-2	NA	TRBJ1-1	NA	CASSLGGVGTEAFF	TGTGCCAGCAGCTTAGGGGGGGTTGGCACTGAAGCTTTCTTT
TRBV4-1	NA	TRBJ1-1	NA	CASSQEVAAPEAFF	TGCGCCAGCAGCCAGGAGGTGGCGGCCCCTGAAGCTTTCTTT
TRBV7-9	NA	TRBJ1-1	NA	CASSPETGRAFF	TGTGCCAGCAGCCCCGAGACAGGCAGGGCTTTCTTT
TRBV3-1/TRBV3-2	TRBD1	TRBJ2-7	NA	CASSQGGTGGAYEQYF	TGTGCCAGCAGCCAAGGCGGGACAGGGGGCGCCTACGAGCAGTACTTC
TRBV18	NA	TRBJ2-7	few	CASSPPRSGEQYF	TGTGCCAGCTCACCACCGCGGTCGGGTGAGCAGTACTTC
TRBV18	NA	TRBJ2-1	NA	CASSPRNEQFF	TGTGCCAGCTCACCCAGAAATGAGCAGTTCTTC
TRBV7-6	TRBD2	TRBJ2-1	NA	CASSLDASGFYNEQFF	TGTGCCAGCAGCTTAGATGCTAGCGGCTTCTACAATGAGCAGTTCTTC
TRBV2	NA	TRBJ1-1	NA	CASSETGEAFF	TGTGCCAGCAGTGAAACGGGGGAAGCTTTCTTT
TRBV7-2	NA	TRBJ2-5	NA	CASSKNFGPLGETQYF	TGTGCCAGCAGCAAGAATTTCGGTCCTCTCGGAGAGACCCAGTACTTC
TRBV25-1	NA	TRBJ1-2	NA	CASSPPGTLGYTF	TGTGCCAGCAGTCCTCCCGGGACACTCGGCTACACCTTC